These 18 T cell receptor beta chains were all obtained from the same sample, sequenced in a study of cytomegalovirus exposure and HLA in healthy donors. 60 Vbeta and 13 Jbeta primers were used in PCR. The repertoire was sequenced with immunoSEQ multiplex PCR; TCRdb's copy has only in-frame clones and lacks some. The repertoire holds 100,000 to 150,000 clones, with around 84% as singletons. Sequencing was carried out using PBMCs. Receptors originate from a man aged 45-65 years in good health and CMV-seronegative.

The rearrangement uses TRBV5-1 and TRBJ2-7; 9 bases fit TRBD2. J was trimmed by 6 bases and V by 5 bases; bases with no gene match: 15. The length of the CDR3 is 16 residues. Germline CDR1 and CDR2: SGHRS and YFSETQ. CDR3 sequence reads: CASRHSPSGESAEQYF. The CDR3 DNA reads TGCGCCAGCAGACATTCCCCTAGCGGGGAGTCCGCCGAGCAGTACTTC.

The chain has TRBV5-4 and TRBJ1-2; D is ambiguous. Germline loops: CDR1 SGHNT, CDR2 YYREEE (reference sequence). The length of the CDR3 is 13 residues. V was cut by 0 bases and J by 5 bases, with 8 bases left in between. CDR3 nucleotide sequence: TGTGCCAGCAGCTTGGGAGGTAGTTATGGCTACACCTTC. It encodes CASSLGGSYGYTF.

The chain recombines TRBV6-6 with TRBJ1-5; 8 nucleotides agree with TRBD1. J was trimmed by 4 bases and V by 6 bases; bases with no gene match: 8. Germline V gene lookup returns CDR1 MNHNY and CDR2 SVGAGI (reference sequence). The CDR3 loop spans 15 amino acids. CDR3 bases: TGTGCCAGCAGATCCGACAGGGGAGGAAATCAGCCCCAGCATTTT. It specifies CASRSDRGGNQPQHF.

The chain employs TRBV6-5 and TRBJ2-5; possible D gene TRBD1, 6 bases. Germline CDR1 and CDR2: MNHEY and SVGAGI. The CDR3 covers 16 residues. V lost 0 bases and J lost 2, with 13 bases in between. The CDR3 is CASSYSGTSLQETQYF. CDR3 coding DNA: TGTGCCAGCAGTTACTCCGGGACATCCTTACAAGAGACCCAGTACTTC.

DNA of the CDR3: TGTGCCAGCAGCCAGGTGGACAGGCTTAATTCACCCCTCCACTTT. Translated, it gives CASSQVDRLNSPLHF. The V and J genes are TRBV14 and TRBJ1-6; 7 bases map to TRBD1. J gave up 6 bases and V 3 bases, and 5 bases lay outside the gene matches. Germline assignment: CDR1 SGHDN and CDR2 FVKESK. The length of the CDR3 is 15 residues. The full variable domain, completed using reference TRBV14 and TRBJ1-6, is EAGVTQFPSHSVIEKGQTVTLRCDPISGHDNLYWYRRVMGKEIKFLLHFVKESKQDESGMPNNRFLAERTGGTYSTLKVQPAELEDSGVYFCASSQVDRLNSPLHFGNGTRLTVT.

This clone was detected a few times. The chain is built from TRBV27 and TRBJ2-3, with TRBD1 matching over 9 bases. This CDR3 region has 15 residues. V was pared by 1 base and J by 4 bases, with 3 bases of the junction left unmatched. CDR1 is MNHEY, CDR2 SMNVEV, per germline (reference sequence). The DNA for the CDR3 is TGTGCCAGCAGTTTATTGGGACAGGGTTCAGATACGCAGTATTTT. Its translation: CASSLLGQGSDTQYF.

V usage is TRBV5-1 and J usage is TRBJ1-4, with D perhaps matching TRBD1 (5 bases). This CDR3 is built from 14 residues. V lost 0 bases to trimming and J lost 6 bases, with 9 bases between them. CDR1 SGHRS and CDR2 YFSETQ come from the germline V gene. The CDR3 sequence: CASSLGGSDEKLFF. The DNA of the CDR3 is TGCGCCAGCAGCTTGGGGGGCTCAGATGAAAAACTGTTTTTT. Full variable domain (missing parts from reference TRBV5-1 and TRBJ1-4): KAGVTQTPRYLIKTRGQQVTLSCSPISGHRSVSWYQQTPGQGLQFLFEYFSETQRNKGNFPGRFSGRQFSNSRSEMNVSTLELGDSALYLCASSLGGSDEKLFFGSGTQLSVL.

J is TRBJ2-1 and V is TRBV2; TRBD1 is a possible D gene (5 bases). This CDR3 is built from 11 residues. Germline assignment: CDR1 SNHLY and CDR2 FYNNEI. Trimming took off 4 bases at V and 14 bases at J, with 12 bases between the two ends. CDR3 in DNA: TGTGCCAGCAGTGTTGCAGGGAACAAGTTCTTC. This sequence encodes CASSVAGNKFF.

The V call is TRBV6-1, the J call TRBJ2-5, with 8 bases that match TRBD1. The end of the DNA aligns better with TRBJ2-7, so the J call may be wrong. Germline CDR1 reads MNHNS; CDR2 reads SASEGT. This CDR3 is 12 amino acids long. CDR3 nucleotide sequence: TGTGCCAGCGGGCAGGGGGCGTTCGAGCAGTACTTC. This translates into CASGQGAFEQYF.

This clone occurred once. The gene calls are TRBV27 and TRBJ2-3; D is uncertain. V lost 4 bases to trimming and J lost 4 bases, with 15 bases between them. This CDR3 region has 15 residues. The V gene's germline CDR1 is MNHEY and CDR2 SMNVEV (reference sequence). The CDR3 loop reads CASSSSRIGADTQYF. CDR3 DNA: TGTGCCAGCAGTTCCTCTAGGATAGGCGCAGATACGCAGTATTTT.

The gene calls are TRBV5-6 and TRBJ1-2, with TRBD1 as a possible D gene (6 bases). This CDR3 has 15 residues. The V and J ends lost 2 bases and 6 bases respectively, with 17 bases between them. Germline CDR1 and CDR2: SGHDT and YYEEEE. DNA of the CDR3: TGTGCCAGCAGCTTTACCCATACAGGGAAGGATGGCTACACCTTC. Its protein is CASSFTHTGKDGYTF. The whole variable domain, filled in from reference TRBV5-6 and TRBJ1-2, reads DAGVTQSPTHLIKTRGQQVTLRCSPKSGHDTVSWYQQALGQGPQFIFQYYEEEERQRGNFPDRFSGHQFPNYSSELNVNALLLGDSALYLCASSFTHTGKDGYTFGSGTRLTVV.

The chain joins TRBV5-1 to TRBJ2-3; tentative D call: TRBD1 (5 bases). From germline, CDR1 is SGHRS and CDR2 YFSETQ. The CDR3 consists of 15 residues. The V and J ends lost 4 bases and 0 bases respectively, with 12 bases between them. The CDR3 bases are TGCGCCAGCAGCCCAGGACAAACTAGCACAGATACGCAGTATTTT. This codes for CASSPGQTSTDTQYF. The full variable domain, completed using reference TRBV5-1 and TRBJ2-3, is KAGVTQTPRYLIKTRGQQVTLSCSPISGHRSVSWYQQTPGQGLQFLFEYFSETQRNKGNFPGRFSGRQFSNSRSEMNVSTLELGDSALYLCASSPGQTSTDTQYFGPGTRLTVL.

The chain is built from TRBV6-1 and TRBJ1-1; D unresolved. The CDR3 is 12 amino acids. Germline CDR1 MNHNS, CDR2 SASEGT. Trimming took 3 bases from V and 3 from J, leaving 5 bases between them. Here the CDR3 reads CASSDRYTEAFF. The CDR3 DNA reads TGTGCCAGCAGTGATCGGTACACTGAAGCTTTCTTT.

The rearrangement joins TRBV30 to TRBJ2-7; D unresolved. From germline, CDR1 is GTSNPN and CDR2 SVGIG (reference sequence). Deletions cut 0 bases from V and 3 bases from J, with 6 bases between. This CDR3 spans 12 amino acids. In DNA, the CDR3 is TGTGCCTGGAGTGTACTGGTCTACGAGCAGTACTTC. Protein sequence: CAWSVLVYEQYF.

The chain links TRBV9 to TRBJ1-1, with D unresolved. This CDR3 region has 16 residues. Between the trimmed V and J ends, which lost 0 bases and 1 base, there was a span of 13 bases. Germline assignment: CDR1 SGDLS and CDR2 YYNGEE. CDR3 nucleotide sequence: TGTGCCAGCAGCGTAGGGGCCCCGACGGAGAACACTGAAGCTTTCTTT. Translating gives CASSVGAPTENTEAFF. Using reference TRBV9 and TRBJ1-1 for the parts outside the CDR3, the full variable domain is DSGVTQTPKHLITATGQRVTLRCSPRSGDLSVYWYQQSLDQGLQFLIQYYNGEERAKGNILERFSAQQFPDLHSELNLSSLELGDSALYFCASSVGAPTENTEAFFGQGTRLTVV.

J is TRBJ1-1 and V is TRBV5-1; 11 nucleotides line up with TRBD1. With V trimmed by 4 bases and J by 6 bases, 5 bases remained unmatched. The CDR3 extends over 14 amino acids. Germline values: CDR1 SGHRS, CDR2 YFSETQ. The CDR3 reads CASSPGQGAPEAFF. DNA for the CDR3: TGCGCCAGCAGCCCTGGACAGGGGGCCCCTGAAGCTTTCTTT. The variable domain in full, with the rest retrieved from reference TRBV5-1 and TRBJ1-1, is KAGVTQTPRYLIKTRGQQVTLSCSPISGHRSVSWYQQTPGQGLQFLFEYFSETQRNKGNFPGRFSGRQFSNSRSEMNVSTLELGDSALYLCASSPGQGAPEAFFGQGTRLTVV.

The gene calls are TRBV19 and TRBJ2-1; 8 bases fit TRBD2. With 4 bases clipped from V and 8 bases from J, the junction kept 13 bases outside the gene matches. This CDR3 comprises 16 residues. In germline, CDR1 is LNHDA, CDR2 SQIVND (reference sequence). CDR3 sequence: CASSTPRGGGSYEQFF. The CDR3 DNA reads TGTGCCAGTAGTACCCCCCGGGGGGGCGGGTCGTATGAGCAGTTCTTC.

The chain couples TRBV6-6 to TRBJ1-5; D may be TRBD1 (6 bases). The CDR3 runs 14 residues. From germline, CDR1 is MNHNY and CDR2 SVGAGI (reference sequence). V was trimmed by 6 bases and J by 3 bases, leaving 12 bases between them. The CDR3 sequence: CASRDHRVNQPQHF. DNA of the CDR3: TGTGCCAGCAGGGACCACAGGGTCAATCAGCCCCAGCATTTT.